The 11 T cell receptor beta chains below come from one sample, sequenced in a study of OX40 agonist ivuxolimab in advanced cancers. The protocol was immunoSEQ multiplex PCR, while the TCRdb copy is restricted to in-frame clones and leaves out a portion. This table has roughly 80,000 clones, over 75% appearing once. Sequenced here: CD4+ or CD8+ T cells sorted from blood, sampled in a trial of the OX40 agonist ivuxolimab. These receptors were collected from an adult with an advanced solid tumor such as melanoma, head and neck, liver or kidney cancer.

The chain couples TRBV6-5 to TRBJ2-1; possible D gene TRBD2, 5 bases. The V end lost 2 bases, the J end lost 9 bases, and 14 bases lay between the germline ends. The CDR3 extends over 14 amino acids. CDR1 MNHEY and CDR2 SVGAGI come from the germline V gene. The CDR3 sequence: CASSYDERAGEQFF. The CDR3 DNA follows: TGTGCCAGCAGTTACGACGAGAGGGCTGGTGAGCAGTTCTTC.

This clone has a single count. V gene TRBV19 combines with J gene TRBJ2-7; tentatively, D is TRBD1 or TRBD2 (6 bases each). There are 13 residues in the CDR3. In germline, CDR1 is LNHDA, CDR2 SQIVND (reference sequence). V lost 6 bases and J lost 2, with 11 bases in between. CDR3 in amino acids: CASSGGMTYEQYF. The DNA for the CDR3 is TGTGCCAGTAGCGGGGGCATGACCTACGAGCAGTACTTC.

The chain employs TRBV9 and TRBJ1-2; weak D call: TRBD1 (5 bases). Deletions cut 1 base from V and 2 bases from J, with 12 bases between. Germline CDR1 reads SGDLS; CDR2 reads YYNGEE. The CDR3 spans 15 residues. This CDR3 is CASSVSWGTNYGYTF. Here the CDR3 DNA reads TGTGCCAGCAGCGTATCTTGGGGGACCAACTATGGCTACACCTTC.

V is TRBV6-9 and J is TRBJ1-1, with no clear D. Between the trimmed V and J ends, which lost 3 bases and 7 bases, there was a span of 6 bases. The CDR3 runs to 11 residues. CDR1 MNHGY and CDR2 SVAAGI come from the germline V gene. CDR3 protein: CASSYAGEAFF. CDR3 DNA: TGTGCCAGCAGTTACGCTGGTGAAGCTTTCTTT.

The rearrangement joins TRBV18 to TRBJ1-5; TRBD1 matches 7 bases. Germline V gene data show CDR1 as KGHSH and CDR2 as LQKENI. This CDR3 comprises 14 residues. With V trimmed by 6 bases and J by 11 bases, 13 bases remained unmatched. In nucleotides, the CDR3 is TGTGCCAGCTCCTCCACGGGGACAGTAGGATCCCAGCATTTT. Its translation is CASSSTGTVGSQHF.

This clone turned up a few times. This sample includes further DNA sequences coding for the same CDR3. The rearrangement joins TRBV5-6 to TRBJ2-6; tentative D call: TRBD2 (5 bases). This CDR3 comprises 15 residues. The V end was cut by 1 base, the J end by 2 bases, with 7 bases between. Germline V gene lookup returns CDR1 SGHDT and CDR2 YYEEEE. CDR3 sequence reads: CASSLRGTGANVLTF. The DNA of the CDR3 is TGTGCCAGCAGCTTGCGAGGGACTGGGGCCAACGTCCTGACTTTC.

The chain is built from TRBV29-1 and TRBJ2-7; TRBD1 matches at 8 bases. Looked up from germline, CDR1 is SQVTM and CDR2 is ANQGSEA. The CDR3 contains 15 residues. The junction had 10 bases not matched to a gene; V was cut back by 0 bases and J by 6 bases. DNA of the CDR3: TGCAGCGTTGAAGATAAGGGGCAGGGGGCAATCGAGCAGTACTTC. Its protein is CSVEDKGQGAIEQYF.

The chain joins TRBV28 to TRBJ1-3; D is perhaps TRBD1 (6 bases). Germline V lookup: CDR1 MDHEN, CDR2 SYDVKM. V gave up 2 bases and J gave up 4 bases, with 12 bases separating them. The CDR3 consists of 15 residues. CDR3 residues: CASSLGGQGGNTIYF. The CDR3 DNA reads as TGTGCCAGCAGTTTAGGCGGCCAGGGGGGAAACACCATATATTTT.

The chain uses TRBV5-1 and TRBJ2-7; 8 bases align to TRBD1. The CDR3 extends over 12 amino acids. V shed 7 bases and J 4 bases; nucleotides not matched to a gene: 4. Looked up from germline, CDR1 is SGHRS and CDR2 is YFSETQ. Here the CDR3 reads CASGQGAYEQYF. CDR3 coding DNA: TGCGCCAGCGGGCAGGGGGCTTACGAGCAGTACTTC.

The chain carries TRBV5-4 and TRBJ2-5, with D possibly matching TRBD1 (6 bases). The J call may be wrong; the DNA end is better matched by TRBJ2-7. The CDR3 loop spans 14 amino acids. Per germline, CDR1 SGHNT and CDR2 YYREEE (reference sequence). CDR3 in amino acids: CASSSRQAPYEQYF. CDR3 nucleotide sequence: TGTGCCAGCAGTTCGCGACAGGCGCCCTACGAGCAGTACTTC.

CDR3 in amino acids: CSTGGGVDGYTF. CDR3 in DNA: TGCAGCACTGGGGGCGGGGTAGATGGCTACACCTTC. The rearrangement uses TRBV29-1 and TRBJ1-2; a weak D match, TRBD1 (6 bases). Germline V gene data show CDR1 as SQVTM and CDR2 as ANQGSEA. There are 12 residues in the CDR3. V shed 8 bases and J shed 6 bases, with 16 bases lying between them.